This entry lists 15 T cell receptor beta chains sequenced from one sample in a study of cytomegalovirus exposure and HLA in healthy donors. The PCR used 60 Vbeta and 13 Jbeta primers. The data were produced by immunoSEQ multiplex PCR, yet TCRdb's version contains in-frame clones alone and is incomplete. This table holds approximately 160,000 clones, about three quarters found once. Specimen: PBMCs. The receptor source for this set is a male donor in good health and CMV-seronegative.

The V gene is TRBV9, the J gene TRBJ2-5; the match to TRBD2 covers 8 bases. Trimming at V came to 3 bases and at J to 1 base, leaving 11 bases not matched to a gene. The CDR3 has 17 residues. Looked up from germline, CDR1 is SGDLS and CDR2 is YYNGEE. The CDR3 sequence is CASSAGGGRTGQETQYF. CDR3 nucleotide sequence: TGTGCCAGCAGCGCGGGGGGGGGCAGGACCGGCCAAGAGACCCAGTACTTC.

The rearrangement joins TRBV6-5 to TRBJ1-5; D is unresolved. The CDR3 totals 14 residues. The germline V and J ends were trimmed by 5 bases and 2 bases, with 10 bases remaining between them. Germline CDR1 reads MNHEY; CDR2 reads SVGAGI. The DNA of the CDR3 is TGTGCCAGCAGTACCTACCCCGGCAATCAGCCCCAGCATTTT. It specifies CASSTYPGNQPQHF.

V usage is TRBV11-3 and J usage is TRBJ2-1, with 7 bases identical to TRBD1. The ends lost 2 bases at V and 4 bases at J; junction bases unmatched: 5. The CDR3 runs to 15 residues. Germline assignment: CDR1 SGHNT and CDR2 YENEEA. The CDR3 DNA sequence: TGTGCCAGCAGCTTAATCAGGGGGTTATACAATGAGCAGTTCTTC. This codes for CASSLIRGLYNEQFF.

This clone was recorded once. The rearrangement joins TRBV29-1 to TRBJ2-7, with 10 positions matching TRBD1. CDR1 is SQVTM and CDR2 is ANQGSEA in the germline V gene. V was pared by 0 bases and J by 5 bases, with 7 bases of the junction left unmatched. The CDR3 contains 15 residues. The CDR3, as DNA: TGCAGCGTTGAAGACACCCCCGGGACAGGGGACGAGCAGTACTTC. It encodes CSVEDTPGTGDEQYF.

The rearrangement uses TRBV13 and TRBJ2-1, with a tentative D call TRBD2 (6 bases). CDR3 length: 15 amino acids. V was shortened by 3 bases and J by 6 bases, with 15 bases between the two germline ends. From germline, CDR1 is PRHDT and CDR2 FYEKMQ (reference sequence). The CDR3 nucleotides read TGTGCCAGCAGCTTCGGGACTCCGAAACGCAATGAGCAGTTCTTC. Translating gives CASSFGTPKRNEQFF.

The V and J genes are TRBV4-1 and TRBJ2-3, with D possibly matching TRBD1 (6 bases). The CDR3 has 16 residues. Trimming pared 0 bases from V and 4 bases from J, leaving 14 bases between. Germline CDR1 is MGHRA and CDR2 is YSYEKL. As DNA, the CDR3 is TGCGCCAGCAGCCAAGATGCAGGGGCAGGGCCAGATACGCAGTATTTT. It yields the protein CASSQDAGAGPDTQYF.

This clone was detected once. The rearrangement links TRBV7-2 to TRBJ2-3; D uncertain. Per germline, CDR1 SGHTA and CDR2 FQGNSA. The CDR3 consists of 16 residues. V shed 0 bases and J shed 2 bases, with 12 bases lying between them. In DNA, the CDR3 is TGTGCCAGCAGCTTAGCTAATGTACTCGTCACAGATACGCAGTATTTT. Protein sequence: CASSLANVLVTDTQYF.

V and J are TRBV6-5 and TRBJ2-7; 7 bases are shared with TRBD1. V lost 6 bases and J lost 6; bases outside the gene matches: 11. The CDR3 length is 14 residues. CDR1 MNHEY and CDR2 SVGAGI come from the germline V gene. CDR3 sequence (DNA): TGTGCCAGCAGCCCGAACAGGGGACGGGGCGAGCAGTACTTC. Translating gives CASSPNRGRGEQYF.

The chain uses TRBV6-4 and TRBJ2-5; 12 bases are a match to TRBD2. V shed 6 bases and J 3 bases; nucleotides not matched to a gene: 2. Germline CDR1 reads MRHNA; CDR2 reads SNTAGT. The CDR3 has 14 amino acids. CDR3 bases: TGTGCCAGCAGCGCTAGCGGGGGGGAAGAGACCCAGTACTTC. Translation: CASSASGGEETQYF.

The chain joins TRBV11-3 to TRBJ2-3, with TRBD1 identical over 9 bases. CDR3 length equals 15 residues. The V gene end was trimmed by 2 bases and the J gene end by 5 bases; junction bases not matched to a gene: 5. Per the germline V gene, CDR1 is SGHNT and CDR2 is YENEEA. The CDR3 DNA reads TGTGCCAGCAGCTTAAGGACAGGGGACGGAGATACGCAGTATTTT. It yields the protein CASSLRTGDGDTQYF.

The chain links TRBV30 to TRBJ1-1; 9 nucleotides agree with TRBD1. The CDR3 extends over 14 amino acids. With 3 bases clipped from V and 5 bases from J, the junction kept 7 bases outside the gene matches. Germline CDR1 is GTSNPN and CDR2 is SVGIG (reference sequence). DNA of the CDR3: TGTGCCTGGAGAAGAGGACAGGGGTGGACTGAAGCTTTCTTT. Its translation: CAWRRGQGWTEAFF.

This rearrangement joins TRBV5-5 to TRBJ1-2; TRBD1 might be the D (5 bases). Germline assignment: CDR1 SGHKS and CDR2 YYEKEE (reference sequence). This CDR3 has 15 residues. V was cut by 0 bases and J by 8 bases, with 17 bases left in between. This chain's CDR3 is CASSLAVGQGSGYTF. Here the CDR3 DNA reads TGTGCCAGCAGCTTGGCCGTGGGGCAGGGAAGCGGCTACACCTTC. Full variable domain (outside the CDR3, taken from reference TRBV5-5 and TRBJ1-2): DAGVTQSPTHLIKTRGQQVTLRCSPISGHKSVSWYQQVLGQGPQFIFQYYEKEERGRGNFPDRFSARQFPNYSSELNVNALLLGDSALYLCASSLAVGQGSGYTFGSGTRLTVV.

With respect to this clone: Relative to the germline gene, one junction end is altered; a read error may explain this. The chain recombines TRBV7-2 with TRBJ1-5; TRBD1 aligns across 7 bases. In germline, CDR1 is SGHTA, CDR2 FQGNSA. The CDR3 has 14 amino acids. CDR3 region: CASSSRGGNQPQHF. The CDR3 region has the DNA TGTGCCAGCAGCTCTAGAGGGGGCAACCAGCCCCAGCATTTT.

The J gene is TRBJ1-2, the V gene TRBV18; D might be TRBD1 (5 bases). This CDR3 region has 16 residues. The germline CDR1 and CDR2 sequences are KGHSH and LQKENI. V lost 5 bases to trimming and J lost 3 bases, with 19 bases between them. Written as DNA, the CDR3 is TGTGCCAGCTCAGCCCAGGGTGGGGCGTACGACTATGGCTACACCTTC. Translated: CASSAQGGAYDYGYTF.

J is TRBJ2-2 and V is TRBV4-3; D gene ambiguous. Germline V gives CDR1 LGHNA, CDR2 YSLEER. This CDR3 contains 17 residues. The V and J ends lost 1 base and 0 bases respectively, with 12 bases between them. The CDR3 bases are TGCGCCAGCAGCCAAGTTGGCCGAACCGCGAACACCGGGGAGCTGTTTTTT. Protein sequence: CASSQVGRTANTGELFF.